This T cell receptor beta chain was sequenced for a study of tumor and adjacent non-tumor tissue in lung cancer. Study as a whole: Patients were aged roughly 30 to 76, 10 men and 4 to 6 women, stage I to III. Some 4.2 million productive TCRbeta reads were obtained per sample on average.

Study outcomes and limitations: TCR diversity was significantly greater in tumor than normal lung tissue.

Trimming removed 5 bases from V and 8 bases from J; junction bases left unmatched: 9. CDR1 and CDR2 from the germline V gene are SGHTA and FQGTGA. The CDR3 covers 14 residues. Three rounds of nested PCR, following a modified ARM-PCR protocol, produced the TCRbeta library. TCRdb processed the multiplex PCR reads anew with MiXCR; each CDR3 protein has one entry. Of around 60,000 distinct CDR3 sequences in the sample, about 56% were seen once. This clonotype was counted between two and nine times. Antigen specificity is unknown. No cell sorting was done before RNA was extracted from the tissue. More than 3 cm separated this lung sample from the edge of the tumor.

Sequencing was performed on distant non-tumor lung tissue. The TCR originated in a man aged 70-80 years with non-small cell lung cancer. V usage is TRBV7-3 and J usage is TRBJ2-3; 8 bases are shared with TRBD2. CDR3 in amino acids: CASSPGGGSGTQYF. The CDR3 DNA reads as TGTGCCAGCAGCCCCGGGGGGGGAAGTGGTACGCAGTATTTT.